The clone carrying this TCR beta chain was recorded once. The CDR3 runs 15 residues. V shed 2 bases and J 2 bases; nucleotides not matched to a gene: 7. Germline CDR1 SGHDT, CDR2 YYEEEE. The sample comes from a study of T-cell reconstitution after alpha-beta-depleted transplantation in children. This sample's TCRbeta library carried unique molecular identifier barcodes. TCRdb processed the PCR reads anew with MiXCR; each CDR3 protein has one entry. Of about 460,000 distinct CDR3 sequences detected, roughly an eighth appear once; the ten largest clones hold about 6%. The origin of this receptor is a human donor who donated a stem cell graft to a child with combined immunodeficiency. This specimen was PBMCs from the stem cell graft donor, taken from the stem cell graft. The V call is TRBV5-6, the J call TRBJ2-7; 7 nucleotides line up with TRBD1. The CDR3 DNA follows: TGTGCCAGCAGCTTATCCAGGGGGTTAGCCTACGAGCAGTACTTC. It translates to CASSLSRGLAYEQYF. The full variable domain, with the rest looked up from reference TRBV5-6 and TRBJ2-7, is DAGVTQSPTHLIKTRGQQVTLRCSPKSGHDTVSWYQQALGQGPQFIFQYYEEEERQRGNFPDRFSGHQFPNYSSELNVNALLLGDSALYLCASSLSRGLAYEQYFGPGTRLTVT.